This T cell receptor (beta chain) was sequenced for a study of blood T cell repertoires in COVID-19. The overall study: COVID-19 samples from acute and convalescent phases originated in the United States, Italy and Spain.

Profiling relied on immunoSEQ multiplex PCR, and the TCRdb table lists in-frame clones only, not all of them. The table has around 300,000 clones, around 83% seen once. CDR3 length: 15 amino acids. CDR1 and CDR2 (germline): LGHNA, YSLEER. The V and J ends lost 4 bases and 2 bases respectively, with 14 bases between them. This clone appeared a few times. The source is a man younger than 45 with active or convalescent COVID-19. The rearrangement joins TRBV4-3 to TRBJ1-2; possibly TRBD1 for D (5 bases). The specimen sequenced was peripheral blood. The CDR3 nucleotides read TGCGCCAGCAGCCCCCGGGGAGGGGAGAACTATGGCTACACCTTC. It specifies CASSPRGGENYGYTF.